This TCR beta chain comes out of a study of graft-versus-host responses after intestinal transplantation. Study overall: Recipients received multivisceral, liver-intestinal, or isolated intestinal transplants. Induction with anti-thymocyte globulin, then tacrolimus and steroids for three to four years, was given to all recipients. Notes on the study in general: The presence of high graft-versus-host to host-versus-graft clonal ratios in allografts characterized patients with graft-donor T cell macrochimerism. The recipient marrow held GvH clones, and some of them showed up first in ileum or blood.

TCRdb's copy holds only in-frame clones and misses some; the assay was immunoSEQ multiplex PCR. The sample yields about 88,000 clones, about 95% seen once. With respect to this clone: Its antigen remains unknown. The same CDR3 arises from other DNA sequences in this sample as well.

V lost 5 bases and J lost 6; bases outside the gene matches: 8. Germline CDR1 and CDR2: SGDLS and YYNGEE. The CDR3 is 15 residues long. J is TRBJ2-3 and V is TRBV9, with TRBD2 identical over 11 bases. The sequence was collected from a human donor who was the organ donor for an intestinal transplant. The sample was unstimulated CD4+ T cells sorted from spleen or lymph node cells, taken before transplant. The CDR3 DNA sequence: TGTGCCAGCAGTTTTAGCGGGGGGGCCGCTGATACGCAGTATTTT. As protein: CASSFSGGAADTQYF.